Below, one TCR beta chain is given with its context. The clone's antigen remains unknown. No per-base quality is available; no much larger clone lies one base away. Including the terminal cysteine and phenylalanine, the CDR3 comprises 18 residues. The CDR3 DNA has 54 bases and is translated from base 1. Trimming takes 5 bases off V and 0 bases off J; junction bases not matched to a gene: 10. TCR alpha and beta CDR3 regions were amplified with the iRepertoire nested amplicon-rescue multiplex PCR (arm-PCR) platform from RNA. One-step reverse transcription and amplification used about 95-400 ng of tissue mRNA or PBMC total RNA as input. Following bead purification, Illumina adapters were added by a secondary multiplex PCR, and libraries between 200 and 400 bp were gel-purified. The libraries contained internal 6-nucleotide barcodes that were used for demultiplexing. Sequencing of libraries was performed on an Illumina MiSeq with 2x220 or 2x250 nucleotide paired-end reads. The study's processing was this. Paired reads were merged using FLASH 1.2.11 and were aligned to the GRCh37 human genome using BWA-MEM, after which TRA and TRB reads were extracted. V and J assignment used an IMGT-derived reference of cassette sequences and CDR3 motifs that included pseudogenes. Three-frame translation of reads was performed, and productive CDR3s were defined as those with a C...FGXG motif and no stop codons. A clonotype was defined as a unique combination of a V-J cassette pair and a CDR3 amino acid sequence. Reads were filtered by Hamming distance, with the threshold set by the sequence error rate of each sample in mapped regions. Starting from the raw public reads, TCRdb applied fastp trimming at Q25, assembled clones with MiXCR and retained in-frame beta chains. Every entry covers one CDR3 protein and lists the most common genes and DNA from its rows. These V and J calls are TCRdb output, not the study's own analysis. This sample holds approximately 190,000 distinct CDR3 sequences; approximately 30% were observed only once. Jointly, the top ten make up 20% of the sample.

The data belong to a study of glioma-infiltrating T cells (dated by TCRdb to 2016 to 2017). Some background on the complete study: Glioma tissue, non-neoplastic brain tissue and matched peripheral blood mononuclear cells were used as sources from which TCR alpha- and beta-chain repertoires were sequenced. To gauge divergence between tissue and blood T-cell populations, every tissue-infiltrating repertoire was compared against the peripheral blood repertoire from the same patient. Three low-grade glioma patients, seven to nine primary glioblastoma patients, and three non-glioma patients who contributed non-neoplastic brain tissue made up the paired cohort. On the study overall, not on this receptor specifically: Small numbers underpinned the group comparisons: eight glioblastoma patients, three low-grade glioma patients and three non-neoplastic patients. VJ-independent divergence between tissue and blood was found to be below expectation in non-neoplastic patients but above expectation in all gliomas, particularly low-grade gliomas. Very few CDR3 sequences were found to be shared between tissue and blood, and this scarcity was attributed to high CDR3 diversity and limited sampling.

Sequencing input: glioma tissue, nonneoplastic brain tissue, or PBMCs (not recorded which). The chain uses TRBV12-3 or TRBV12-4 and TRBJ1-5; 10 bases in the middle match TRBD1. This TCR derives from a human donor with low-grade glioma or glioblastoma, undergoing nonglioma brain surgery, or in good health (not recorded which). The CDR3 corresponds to CASSPGQGGRYSNQPQHF. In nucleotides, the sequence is TGTGCCAGCAGTCCCGGACAGGGGGGGAGGTATAGCAATCAGCCCCAGCATTTT.